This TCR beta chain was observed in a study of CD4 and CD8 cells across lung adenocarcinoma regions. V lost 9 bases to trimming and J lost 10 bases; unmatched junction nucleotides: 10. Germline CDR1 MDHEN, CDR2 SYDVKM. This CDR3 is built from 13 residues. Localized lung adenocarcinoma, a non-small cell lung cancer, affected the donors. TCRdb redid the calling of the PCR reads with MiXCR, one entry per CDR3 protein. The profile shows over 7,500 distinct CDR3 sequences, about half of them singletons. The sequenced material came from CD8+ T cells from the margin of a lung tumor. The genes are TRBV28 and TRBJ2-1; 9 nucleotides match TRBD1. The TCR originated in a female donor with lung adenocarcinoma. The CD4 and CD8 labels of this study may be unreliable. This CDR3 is CASLGQGRREQFF. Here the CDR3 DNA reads TGTGCCAGTCTTGGACAGGGGCGAAGGGAGCAGTTCTTC.